A selection of T cell receptor beta chains follows, all from one sample in a study of T-cell reconstitution after alpha-beta-depleted transplantation in children. From the PCR reads, TCRdb called clonotypes with MiXCR, one entry per CDR3 protein. This sample has 150,000 to 200,000 distinct CDR3 sequences, with approximately 6.8% found just once. Sequencing used PBMCs from the stem cell graft donor, obtained from the stem cell graft. The origin of the receptors is a human donor who donated a stem cell graft to a child with Wiskott-Aldrich syndrome. The CDR3 runs from the conserved cysteine through the conserved F or W. D genes are given only for firm matches. Not all rows give a size; the values are once, few, many and, for expanded clones, a class.

J | V | size | D | CDR3 | DNA
TRBJ2-3 | TRBV29-1 | few | TRBD1 | CSVAGQGIGSTDTQYF | TGCAGCGTTGCGGGACAGGGAATTGGGAGCACAGATACGCAGTATTTT
TRBJ2-7 | TRBV6-5 | many | TRBD2 | CASSYTSGGTRGNEQYF | TGTGCCAGCAGTTACACTAGCGGGGGGACCCGGGGTAACGAGCAGTACTTC
TRBJ1-1 | TRBV4-1 | many | NA | CASSHLGAGRNTEAFF | TGCGCCAGCAGCCACCTTGGGGCAGGGAGGAACACTGAAGCTTTCTTT
TRBJ1-5 | TRBV11-2 | many | NA | CASSMQIYQPQHF | TGTGCCAGCAGCATGCAGATTTATCAGCCCCAGCATTTT
TRBJ1-5 | TRBV15 | NA | NA | CATSSNREWQPQHF | TGTGCCACCAGCAGCAACAGGGAGTGGCAGCCCCAGCATTTT
TRBJ2-5 | TRBV20-1 | NA | NA | CSARDVRTQETQYF | TGCAGTGCTAGAGATGTACGGACCCAAGAGACCCAGTACTTC
TRBJ1-2 | TRBV25-1 | many | NA | CASRRDGANYGYTF | TGTGCCAGTCGCCGGGACGGTGCTAACTATGGCTACACCTTC
TRBJ2-7 | TRBV30 | many | NA | CAWSTGLPGSYEQYF | TGTGCCTGGAGTACGGGACTTCCAGGCTCCTACGAGCAGTACTTC
TRBJ1-2 | TRBV29-1 | many | NA | CSVEFFGQGPNYGYTF | TGCAGCGTTGAGTTCTTTGGGCAGGGCCCTAACTATGGCTACACCTTC
TRBJ1-2 | TRBV6-1 | many | NA | CASSPPWGNYGYTF | TGTGCCAGCAGTCCCCCTTGGGGGAATTATGGCTACACCTTC
TRBJ2-2 | TRBV30 | NA | NA | CAWSTGFPGGELFF | TGTGCCTGGTCTACAGGGTTTCCAGGCGGGGAGCTGTTTTTT
TRBJ1-4 | TRBV7-9 | many | NA | CAVAFEADINEKLFF | TGTGCCGTCGCGTTTGAAGCAGACATTAATGAAAAACTGTTTTTT
TRBJ1-5 | TRBV7-2 | many | NA | CASSLAYNQPQHF | TGTGCCAGCAGCTTAGCCTATAATCAGCCCCAGCATTTT
TRBJ1-2 | TRBV20-1 | many | NA | CSARRVLGFDYGYTF | TGCAGTGCTAGACGGGTGCTGGGGTTTGACTATGGCTACACCTTC
TRBJ1-3 | TRBV10-3 | many | NA | CAISDTGVGGNTIYF | TGTGCCATCAGTGACACGGGGGTTGGAGGAAACACCATATATTTT
TRBJ1-3 | TRBV7-2 | many | NA | CASSGPWNTIYF | TGTGCCAGCAGCGGTCCGTGGAACACCATATATTTT
TRBJ1-4 | TRBV12-3/TRBV12-4 | many | NA | CASSPQVATNEKLFF | TGTGCCAGCAGCCCCCAAGTAGCAACTAATGAAAAACTGTTTTTT
TRBJ2-7 | TRBV12-3/TRBV12-4 | many | TRBD2 | CASSRLAGVDEQYF | TGTGCCAGCAGTCGACTAGCGGGAGTGGACGAGCAGTACTTC
TRBJ2-7 | TRBV2 | NA | TRBD2 | CASSEVRGVSEQYF | TGTGCCAGCAGTGAGGTTCGGGGGGTGAGCGAGCAGTACTTC
TRBJ2-1 | TRBV19 | few | NA | CASSISKTGSSYNEQFF | TGTGCCAGTAGTATATCCAAAACAGGGAGCTCCTACAATGAGCAGTTCTTC
TRBJ2-7 | TRBV20-1 | many | TRBD2 | CSARTQRPTSGGSSYEQYF | TGCAGTGCTAGAACACAGCGACCGACTAGCGGAGGAAGCTCCTACGAGCAGTACTTC
TRBJ2-3 | TRBV5-6 | many | TRBD2 | CASSSRLAGDTQYF | TGTGCCAGCAGCTCAAGACTAGCCGGAGATACGCAGTATTTT
TRBJ2-2 | TRBV12-3/TRBV12-4 | many | TRBD1 | CASSHGTGNTGELFF | TGTGCCAGCAGCCACGGGACAGGGAACACCGGGGAGCTGTTTTTT
TRBJ1-5 | TRBV4-1 | many | NA | CASSQENYQPQHF | TGCGCCAGCAGCCAAGAGAATTATCAGCCCCAGCATTTT
TRBJ2-5 | TRBV12-3/TRBV12-4 | many | NA | CASTTETGGETQYF | TGTGCCAGCACCACAGAGACAGGAGGAGAGACCCAGTACTTC
TRBJ2-7 | TRBV30 | NA | NA | CAWDPGLSYEQYF | TGTGCCTGGGACCCGGGACTCTCCTACGAGCAGTACTTC
TRBJ2-7 | TRBV15 | many | NA | CATSRDQGSHEQYF | TGTGCCACCAGCAGAGATCAGGGTTCCCACGAGCAGTACTTC
TRBJ2-3 | TRBV5-5 | NA | TRBD2 | CASSLLAGGHTDTQYF | TGTGCCAGCAGCCTACTAGCGGGGGGACACACAGATACGCAGTATTTT
TRBJ2-7 | TRBV6-5 | many | NA | CASRYTRSGSEQYF | TGTGCCAGCAGGTATACTCGATCAGGGTCCGAGCAGTACTTC
TRBJ2-1 | TRBV5-1 | NA | TRBD2 | CASSPLTSGYNEQFF | TGCGCCAGCAGCCCTTTGACTAGCGGCTACAATGAGCAGTTCTTC
TRBJ1-2 | TRBV29-1 | many | TRBD1 | CSVEPYTIQTGSGYTF | TGCAGCGTTGAACCCTATACAATTCAGACAGGGTCTGGCTACACCTTC
TRBJ2-7 | TRBV7-2 | many | TRBD2 | CASSLVGGTSGNEQYF | TGTGCCAGCAGCTTAGTAGGGGGGACTAGCGGGAACGAGCAGTACTTC
TRBJ1-4 | TRBV24-1 | many | NA | CATSDPGEKLFF | TGTGCCACCAGTGACCCTGGTGAAAAACTGTTTTTT
TRBJ2-7 | TRBV28 | many | NA | CASEGINEQYF | TGTGCCAGCGAGGGGATCAACGAGCAGTACTTC
TRBJ2-5 | TRBV12-3/TRBV12-4 | many | NA | CASSLPRDTIGGTQYF | TGTGCCAGCAGTCTTCCCCGGGACACCATAGGCGGGACCCAGTACTTC
TRBJ2-1 | TRBV7-9 | many | NA | CASSATGNNEQFF | TGTGCCAGCAGCGCTACAGGGAACAATGAGCAGTTCTTC
TRBJ2-7 | TRBV27 | many | TRBD1 | CASSSNLGTVSYEQYF | TGTGCCAGCAGTTCCAACTTGGGGACAGTTTCCTACGAGCAGTACTTC
TRBJ2-7 | TRBV5-6 | few | TRBD2 | CASRTSGGYEQYF | TGTGCCAGCAGAACTTCGGGGGGCTACGAGCAGTACTTC
TRBJ1-1 | TRBV14 | many | TRBD1 | CASSLRTGKNTEAFF | TGTGCCAGCAGCCTTCGGACAGGGAAGAACACTGAAGCTTTCTTT
TRBJ2-3 | TRBV13 | once | NA | CASSAGLEITDTQYF | TGTGCCAGCAGCGCCGGGCTAGAAATAACAGATACGCAGTATTTT
TRBJ1-2 | TRBV28 | many | NA | CASSFPGTDPYGYTF | TGTGCCAGCAGTTTCCCCGGGACTGATCCTTATGGCTACACCTTC
TRBJ2-5 | TRBV7-9 | many | NA | CASSADGRYQETQYF | TGTGCCAGCAGCGCGGACGGCAGATACCAAGAGACCCAGTACTTC
TRBJ1-2 | TRBV29-1 | few | TRBD1 | CSVAGQSMGYTF | TGCAGCGTTGCGGGACAGAGCATGGGCTACACCTTC
TRBJ2-5 | TRBV5-1 | few | TRBD2 | CASSFQPGLASQETQYF | TGCGCCAGCAGCTTCCAACCGGGACTAGCGTCACAAGAGACCCAGTACTTC
TRBJ1-5 | TRBV18 | NA | NA | CASSPTNGGRNQPQHF | TGTGCCAGCTCACCCACAAATGGCGGCCGCAATCAGCCCCAGCATTTT